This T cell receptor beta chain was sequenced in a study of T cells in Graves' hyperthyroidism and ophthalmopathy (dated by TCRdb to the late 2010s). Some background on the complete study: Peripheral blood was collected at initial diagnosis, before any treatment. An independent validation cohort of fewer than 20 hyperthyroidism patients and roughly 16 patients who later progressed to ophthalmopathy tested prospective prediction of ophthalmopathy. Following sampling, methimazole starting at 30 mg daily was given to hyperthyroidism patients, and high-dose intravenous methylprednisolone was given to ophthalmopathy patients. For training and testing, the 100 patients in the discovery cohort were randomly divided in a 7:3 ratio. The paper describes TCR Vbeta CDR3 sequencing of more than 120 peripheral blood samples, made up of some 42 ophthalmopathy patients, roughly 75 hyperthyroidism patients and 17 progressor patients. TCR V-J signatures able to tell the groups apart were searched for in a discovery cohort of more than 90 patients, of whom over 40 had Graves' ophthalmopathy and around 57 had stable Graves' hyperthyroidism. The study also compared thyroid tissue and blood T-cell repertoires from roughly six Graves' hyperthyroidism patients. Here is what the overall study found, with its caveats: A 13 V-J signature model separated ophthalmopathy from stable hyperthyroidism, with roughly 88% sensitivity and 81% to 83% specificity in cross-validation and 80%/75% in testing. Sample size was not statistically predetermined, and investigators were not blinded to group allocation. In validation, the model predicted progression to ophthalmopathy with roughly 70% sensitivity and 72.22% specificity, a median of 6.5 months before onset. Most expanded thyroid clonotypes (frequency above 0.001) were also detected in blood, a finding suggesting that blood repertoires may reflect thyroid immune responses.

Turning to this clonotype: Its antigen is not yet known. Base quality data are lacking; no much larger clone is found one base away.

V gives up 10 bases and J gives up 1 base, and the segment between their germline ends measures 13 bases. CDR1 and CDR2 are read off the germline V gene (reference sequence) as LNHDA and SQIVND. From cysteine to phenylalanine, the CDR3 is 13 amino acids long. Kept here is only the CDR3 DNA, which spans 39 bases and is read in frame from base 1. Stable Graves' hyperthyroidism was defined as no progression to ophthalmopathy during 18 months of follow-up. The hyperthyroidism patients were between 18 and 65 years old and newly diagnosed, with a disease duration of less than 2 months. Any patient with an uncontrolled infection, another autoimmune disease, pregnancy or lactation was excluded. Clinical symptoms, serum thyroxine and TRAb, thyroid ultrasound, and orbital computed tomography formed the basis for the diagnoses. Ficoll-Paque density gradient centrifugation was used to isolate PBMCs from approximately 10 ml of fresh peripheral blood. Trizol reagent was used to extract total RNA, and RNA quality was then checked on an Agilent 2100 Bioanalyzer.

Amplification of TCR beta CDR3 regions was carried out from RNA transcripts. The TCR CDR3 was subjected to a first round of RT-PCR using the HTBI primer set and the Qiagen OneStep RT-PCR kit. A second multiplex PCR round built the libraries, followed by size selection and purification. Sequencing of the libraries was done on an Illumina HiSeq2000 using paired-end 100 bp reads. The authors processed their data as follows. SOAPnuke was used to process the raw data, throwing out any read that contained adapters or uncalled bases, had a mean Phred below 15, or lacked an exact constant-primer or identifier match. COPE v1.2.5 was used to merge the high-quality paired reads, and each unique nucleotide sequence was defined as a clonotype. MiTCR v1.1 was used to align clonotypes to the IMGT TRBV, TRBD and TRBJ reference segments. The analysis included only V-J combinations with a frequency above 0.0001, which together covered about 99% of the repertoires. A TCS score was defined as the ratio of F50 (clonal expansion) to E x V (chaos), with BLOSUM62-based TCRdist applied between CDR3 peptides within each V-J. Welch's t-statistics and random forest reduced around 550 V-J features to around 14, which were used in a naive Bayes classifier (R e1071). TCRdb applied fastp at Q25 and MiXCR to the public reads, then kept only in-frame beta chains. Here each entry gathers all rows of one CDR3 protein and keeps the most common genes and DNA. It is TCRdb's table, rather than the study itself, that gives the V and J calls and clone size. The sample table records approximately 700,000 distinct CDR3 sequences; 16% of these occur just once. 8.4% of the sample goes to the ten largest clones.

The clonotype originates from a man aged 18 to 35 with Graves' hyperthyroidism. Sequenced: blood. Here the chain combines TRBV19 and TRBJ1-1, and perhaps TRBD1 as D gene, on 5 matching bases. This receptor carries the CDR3 CATRLGPNTEAFF. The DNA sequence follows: TGTGCCACCAGATTGGGACCGAACACTGAAGCTTTCTTT.